A single sample is the source of the 12 T cell receptor beta chains below, sequenced in a study of vaccination and CD4 T cells after COVID-19. Which antigens these TCRs recognize remains unknown. Treatment reported: roughly ten-day PBMC culture with coronavirus spike peptide pools or control peptides (ViraFEST assay). Cultured CD4+ T cell DNA was sequenced using the Oncomine TCR Beta short-read assay. TCRdb processed the PCR reads anew with MiXCR; each CDR3 protein has one entry. The sample records about 12,000 distinct CDR3 sequences, 44% being singletons. What was sequenced was CD4+ T cells from blood, cultured in vitro. These receptor sequences come from a human donor who had recovered from COVID-19.

There are a few counts of this clonotype. The chain uses TRBV27 and TRBJ2-2; 9 positions agree with TRBD2. This CDR3 is 15 amino acids long. Germline CDR1 MNHEY, CDR2 SMNVEV (reference sequence). The V gene end was trimmed by 2 bases and the J gene end by 9 bases; junction bases not matched to a gene: 7. CDR3 protein: CASSLMAGGRRELFF. The CDR3 nucleotides read TGTGCCAGCAGTTTAATGGCGGGAGGGCGTCGGGAGCTGTTTTTT.

The J gene is TRBJ2-7, the V gene TRBV20-1; 11 nucleotides align to TRBD2. V shed 6 bases and J 6 bases; nucleotides not matched to a gene: 10. Per the germline V gene, CDR1 is DFQATT and CDR2 is SNEGSKA (reference sequence). The CDR3 extends over 14 amino acids. CDR3 sequence: CSAIPASGRSEQYF. CDR3 in DNA: TGCAGTGCCATCCCGGCTAGCGGGAGGTCCGAGCAGTACTTC.

The J gene is TRBJ1-1, the V gene TRBV7-3, with a tentative D call TRBD1 (5 bases). Germline V gives CDR1 SGHTA, CDR2 FQGTGA. The CDR3 totals 15 residues. V gave up 6 bases and J gave up 6 bases, with 20 bases separating them. For the CDR3, the DNA is TGTGCCAGCAGACCCACCCTCAACGTAGGGGCTGAAGCTTTCTTT. This codes for CASRPTLNVGAEAFF.

This clonotype has only a few counts. Written as DNA, the CDR3 is TGCAGCGTGCAGGGTTCCGCGACCCAGTACTTC. Translating gives CSVQGSATQYF. The chain has TRBV29-1 and TRBJ2-5; the D gene is possibly TRBD1 (5 bases). The CDR3 sequence is 11 residues long. Germline CDR1 SQVTM, CDR2 ANQGSEA. Trimming pared 6 bases from V and 7 bases from J, leaving 12 bases between.

This chain connects TRBV20-1 to TRBJ2-3; 10 nucleotides match TRBD2. Losses at the gene ends were 4 bases for V and 2 bases for J; bases not matched to a gene: 3. CDR3 length: 14 residues. Germline-derived CDR1 and CDR2 are DFQATT and SNEGSKA (reference sequence). This CDR3 reads CSATSGRDTDTQYF. CDR3 in DNA: TGCAGTGCTACTAGCGGGAGAGACACAGATACGCAGTATTTT.

The V and J genes are TRBV6-1 and TRBJ1-5, with 7 bases lining up with TRBD1. V gave up 6 bases and J gave up 2 bases; unmatched junction bases: 7. This CDR3 is 15 amino acids long. The V gene's germline CDR1 is MNHNS and CDR2 SASEGT. The DNA for the CDR3 is TGTGCCAGCAGATCAGGGGGATCTGGCAATCAGCCCCAGCATTTT. It encodes CASRSGGSGNQPQHF.

The chain links TRBV12-5 to TRBJ1-5; 7 bases fit TRBD1. Per the germline V gene, CDR1 is LGHNT and CDR2 is FRNRAP. CDR3 length: 14 residues. V shed 5 bases, J shed 1 base, and the junction held 2 bases outside the gene matches. As DNA, the CDR3 is TGTGCTAGTGGTCAGGGACAGAGCAATCAGCCCCAGCATTTT. It codes for CASGQGQSNQPQHF.

The chain combines TRBV3-1 with TRBJ2-1; the D is unclear. The germline V gene has CDR1 LGHDT and CDR2 YNNKEL (reference sequence). V lost 2 bases and J lost 6, with 8 bases in between. CDR3 length equals 13 residues. CDR3 region: CASSQLGINEQFF. The CDR3 nucleotides read TGTGCCAGCAGCCAACTAGGGATCAATGAGCAGTTCTTC.

The V and J genes are TRBV12-3 or TRBV12-4 and TRBJ1-1; D remains unclear. Trimming stripped 4 bases from V and 3 bases from J, with 9 bases between. This CDR3 has 13 residues. CDR3 bases: TGTGCCAGCAGTTACACAGAGTACACTGAAGCTTTCTTT. Its translation is CASSYTEYTEAFF.

The genes are TRBV6-1 and TRBJ2-5, with 8 bases identical to TRBD1. V gave up 8 bases and J gave up 5 bases; unmatched junction bases: 7. Per germline, CDR1 MNHNS and CDR2 SASEGT. The length of the CDR3 is 13 residues. The CDR3 loop reads CASQTGVGETQYF. CDR3 coding DNA: TGTGCCAGCCAGACAGGGGTGGGGGAGACCCAGTACTTC.

This clonotype was picked up a small number of times. The J gene is TRBJ2-5, the V gene TRBV11-2; 7 bases agree with TRBD1. This CDR3 comprises 14 residues. Germline loops: CDR1 SGHAT, CDR2 FQNNGV. V lost 2 bases to trimming and J lost 8 bases; unmatched junction nucleotides: 8. This CDR3 is CASSLPGQLLTQYF. CDR3 DNA sequence: TGTGCCAGCAGCTTACCGGGACAGCTACTAACCCAGTACTTC.

The rearrangement links TRBV28 to TRBJ1-2; D is ambiguous. The CDR3 loop spans 11 amino acids. Germline CDR1 MDHEN, CDR2 SYDVKM. The ends were cut back, 3 bases at V and 4 bases at J, with 3 bases in the middle. The chain's CDR3 is CASSFGYGYTF. CDR3 DNA: TGTGCCAGCAGTTTTGGCTATGGCTACACCTTC.